This TCR beta chain was identified in a study of a mutant IDH1 vaccine in newly diagnosed glioma. Study background: Treated patients were roughly 60% male, around 40% female, mean age about 43 years.

This clone was recorded once. The antigen is undetermined. Profiled with immunoSEQ multiplex PCR; TCRdb holds only in-frame clones, not every one. The sample consists of over 45,000 clones, about 81% of them appearing once. Trimming cost V 8 bases and J 7 bases; bases outside gene matches: 9. Germline-derived CDR1 and CDR2 are ENHRY and SYGVKD. CDR3 length equals 14 residues. Stated time point: week 5, during vaccination. In every dose of vaccine, 300 ug of mutant IDH1 20-mer peptide was given alongside topical imiquimod. This chain joins TRBV10-3 and TRBJ2-1; 9 bases match TRBD1. The TCR comes from a woman between 45 and 65 years old with glioma. Sequenced material: PBMCs, taken from a glioma patient whose treatment included an IDH1 peptide vaccine. CDR3 sequence reads: CAIGRDRVGNEQFF. The CDR3 DNA is TGTGCCATCGGCCGGGACAGGGTTGGTAATGAGCAGTTCTTC.